This TCR beta chain was sequenced during a study of CD8 T cells in Susac syndrome. Sequencing of TCR beta was performed on blood CD8+ T cells and on blood CD4+ T cells. The CD8+ and CD4+ T cells were negatively isolated, with the TEMRA cells enriched by FACS. It was with random hexamers that roughly 0.5 to 1 ug RNA was reverse transcribed. Using its own MiXCR run on the immunoSEQ multiplex PCR reads, TCRdb lists one record per CDR3 protein. The data contain 200,000 to 250,000 distinct CDR3 sequences, roughly 95% of them seen just once; the ten biggest clones take up about 0.07%. The receptor's source is a human donor with multiple sclerosis. The sequenced sample consisted of CD4+ T cells from PBMCs.

The CDR3 protein is CASSLSRVGNTEAFF. CDR3 DNA: TGTGCCAGCAGCTTGTCACGGGTCGGGAACACTGAAGCTTTCTTT. The chain has TRBV5-4 and TRBJ1-1; D gene uncertain. V was shortened by 1 base and J by 1 base, with 11 bases between the two germline ends. This CDR3 is built from 15 residues. The germline gives CDR1 SGHNT, CDR2 YYREEE (reference sequence).